This is a list of T cell receptor beta chains from one sample in a study of CD8+CD57+ T cells in acquired aplastic anemia. MiXCR was run by TCRdb on the reads, yielding one entry per CDR3 protein. The profile shows hundreds of thousands of distinct CDR3 sequences, approximately 57% of them singletons. The sequencing sample was made of sorted CD4+, CD8+, or CD8+CD57+ T cells (not recorded which) from PBMCs. Receptors originate from a human donor with aplastic anemia. The CDR3 runs from the conserved cysteine through the conserved F or W. D genes are given only for firm matches. Clone size appears in some rows only: once, few, many, or a class for an expanded clone.

d_gene	v_gene	j_gene	abundance	CDR3aa	CDR3nt
NA	TRBV7-9	TRBJ1-1	many	CASSPTAKGPEAFF	TGTGCCAGCAGCCCCACGGCAAAAGGGCCTGAAGCTTTCTTT
TRBD1	TRBV7-2	TRBJ2-5	few	CASSFVGQGNTQYF	TGTGCCAGCAGCTTTGTAGGACAGGGGAATACCCAGTACTTC
TRBD1	TRBV7-9	TRBJ2-5	once	CAGSEDRGRETQYF	TGTGCCGGCAGCGAGGACAGGGGAAGGGAGACCCAGTACTTC
NA	TRBV12-3/TRBV12-4	TRBJ2-1	NA	CASQASYNEQFF	TGTGCCAGCCAAGCGAGTTACAATGAGCAGTTCTTC
NA	TRBV9	TRBJ1-5	NA	CASSVGGLSNQPQHF	TGTGCCAGCAGCGTCGGCGGGCTTAGCAATCAGCCCCAGCATTTT
TRBD1	TRBV7-9	TRBJ2-1	once	CASSPPGQRSTDTQFF	TGTGCCAGCAGCCCCCCGGGACAGAGGTCTACAGATACGCAGTTCTTC
TRBD2	TRBV19	TRBJ2-1	NA	CASARLAGGGNEQFF	TGTGCCAGTGCAAGACTAGCGGGAGGAGGTAATGAGCAGTTCTTC
NA	TRBV5-8	TRBJ1-2	many	CASSFFYRRGVFYGYTF	TGTGCCAGCAGCTTTTTCTACAGGAGGGGCGTCTTCTATGGCTACACCTTC
NA	TRBV7-2	TRBJ2-7	NA	CASSFTGLMAPYEQYF	TGTGCCAGCAGCTTTACGGGGCTTATGGCACCTTACGAGCAGTACTTC
NA	TRBV2	TRBJ2-7	NA	CASGGRGTEHYEQYF	TGTGCCAGCGGGGGCAGAGGGACGGAGCACTACGAGCAGTACTTC
NA	TRBV7-2	TRBJ1-5	once	CASSPVGNQPQHF	TGTGCCAGCAGCCCCGTCGGGAATCAGCCCCAGCATTTT
NA	TRBV11-2	TRBJ2-3	NA	CAGRAALTDTQYF	TGTGCCGGCAGGGCAGCCCTTACAGATACGCAGTATTTT
TRBD1	TRBV5-1	TRBJ1-2	many	CASSPIRQGASRSYRYTF	TGCGCCAGCAGCCCTATACGACAGGGGGCGTCGAGGTCCTATCGCTACACCTTC
NA	TRBV2	TRBJ1-1	many	CASSTYPTAAFF	TGTGCCAGCAGTACCTACCCGACAGCGGCTTTCTTT
TRBD2	TRBV5-1	TRBJ2-1	many	CASSEQLAGVFNEQFF	TGCGCCAGCAGCGAACAACTAGCGGGAGTTTTCAATGAGCAGTTCTTC
NA	TRBV7-9	TRBJ2-1	NA	CASGAGASGTDTQFF	TGTGCCAGCGGCGCGGGGGCTTCGGGAACAGATACGCAGTTCTTC
TRBD2	TRBV20-1	TRBJ2-7	NA	CSARGLAGAEQYF	TGCAGTGCTAGAGGACTAGCGGGAGCCGAGCAGTACTTC
TRBD1	TRBV4-1	TRBJ2-5	NA	CASSQFMPGQGPRETQYF	TGCGCCAGCAGCCAATTTATGCCGGGACAGGGGCCTCGGGAGACCCAGTACTTC
NA	TRBV19	TRBJ2-7	NA	CASSIASGTYKQYF	TGTGCCAGTAGTATAGCAAGTGGGACCTACAAGCAGTACTTC
NA	TRBV10-2	TRBJ2-7	NA	CASSKRERPYEQYF	TGCGCCAGCAGCAAAAGGGAGAGACCCTACGAGCAGTACTTC
TRBD2	TRBV7-2	TRBJ2-7	NA	CASKAGGPSYEQYF	TGTGCCAGCAAAGCGGGGGGGCCCTCCTACGAGCAGTACTTC
TRBD1	TRBV20-1	TRBJ2-2	many	CSARPGTGGGELFF	TGCAGTGCTAGACCTGGGACAGGTGGAGGGGAGCTGTTTTTT
TRBD1	TRBV5-1	TRBJ1-6	NA	CASSLGSTGGNSPLHF	TGCGCCAGCAGCTTGGGGTCTACAGGGGGTAATTCACCCCTCCACTTT
NA	TRBV5-1	TRBJ1-1	NA	CASSSNPGAGVPEAFF	TGCGCCAGCAGCTCCAATCCGGGGGCTGGGGTTCCTGAAGCTTTCTTT
NA	TRBV7-7	TRBJ2-3	NA	CASSQQFGDTQYF	TGTGCTAGCAGCCAGCAGTTTGGGGATACGCAGTATTTT
TRBD1	TRBV3-1	TRBJ1-6	many	CASRTGTVNSPLHF	TGTGCCAGCAGAACCGGGACAGTTAATTCACCCCTCCACTTT
NA	TRBV12-5	TRBJ2-1	many	CASGLAYNEQFF	TGTGCTAGTGGTTTGGCTTACAATGAGCAGTTCTTC
TRBD2	TRBV10-3	TRBJ2-1	NA	CAISGLAGGNEQFF	TGTGCCATCAGCGGACTAGCGGGAGGCAATGAGCAGTTCTTC
NA	TRBV7-3	TRBJ1-3	NA	CASSLFGGSGNTIYF	TGTGCCAGCAGCTTATTCGGGGGATCCGGAAACACCATATATTTT
TRBD2	TRBV24-1	TRBJ2-5	many	CATSDPLADGGETQYF	TGTGCCACCAGTGATCCACTAGCGGACGGGGGAGAGACCCAGTACTTC
TRBD1	TRBV7-3	TRBJ1-1	few	CASGTGHTEAFF	TGTGCCAGCGGGACAGGGCACACTGAAGCTTTCTTT
NA	TRBV14	TRBJ2-3	many	CASSQEVRKGDTQYF	TGTGCCAGCAGCCAAGAGGTTAGGAAGGGAGATACGCAGTATTTT
TRBD2	TRBV9	TRBJ2-5	NA	CASSAGLAGLETQYF	TGTGCCAGCAGCGCGGGACTAGCGGGACTTGAGACCCAGTACTTC
TRBD1	TRBV14	TRBJ1-4	NA	CASSQAFGTGKKLFF	TGTGCCAGCAGCCAAGCGTTCGGGACAGGGAAAAAACTGTTCTTT
NA	TRBV6-4	TRBJ1-2	many	CASSAGTVLGGYTF	TGTGCCAGCAGTGCGGGGACCGTCCTCGGTGGCTACACCTTC
NA	TRBV12-3/TRBV12-4	TRBJ1-6	few	CASSLYGGGSPLHF	TGTGCCAGCAGTTTGTACGGGGGGGGATCACCCCTCCACTTT
NA	TRBV6-5	TRBJ1-1	many	CASSYRMAAEAFF	TGTGCCAGCAGTTACCGGATGGCGGCTGAAGCTTTCTTT
NA	TRBV29-1	TRBJ2-7	few	CSVVEDLGYEQYF	TGCAGCGTTGTCGAGGACCTGGGATACGAGCAGTACTTC
NA	TRBV5-4	TRBJ2-7	NA	CASSQDPSRGSGNEQYF	TGTGCCAGCAGCCAAGATCCCTCCCGAGGGTCGGGAAATGAGCAGTACTTC
NA	TRBV6-6	TRBJ1-5	NA	CASLLRQVVNQPQHF	TGTGCCAGCCTCCTCCGGCAGGTGGTAAATCAGCCCCAGCATTTT
NA	TRBV3-1	TRBJ2-2	many	CASSGATGELFF	TGTGCCAGCAGTGGGGCTACCGGGGAGCTGTTTTTT
TRBD1	TRBV24-1	TRBJ2-1	NA	CATSDVGQGATNEQFF	TGTGCCACCAGTGATGTCGGACAGGGGGCCACTAATGAGCAGTTCTTC
TRBD1	TRBV9	TRBJ2-3	many	CASSSTGRTDTQYF	TGTGCCAGCAGCTCGACAGGGCGCACAGATACGCAGTATTTT
NA	TRBV7-8	TRBJ1-6	many	CASSIGVHNSPLHF	TGTGCCAGCAGCATCGGGGTCCATAATTCACCCCTCCACTTT
NA	TRBV7-9	TRBJ1-2	few	CASSLDGGYGYTF	TGTGCCAGCAGCTTAGATGGCGGCTATGGCTACACCTTC
NA	TRBV18	TRBJ2-1	few	CASSPGRAVNEQFF	TGTGCCAGCTCACCGGGCCGCGCAGTCAATGAGCAGTTCTTC
TRBD2	TRBV12-3/TRBV12-4	TRBJ2-7	many	CASSSGGASYEQYF	TGTGCCAGCAGTTCGGGGGGAGCATCCTACGAGCAGTACTTC
NA	TRBV19	TRBJ1-5	few	CASSTTRGGQPQHF	TGTGCCAGTAGCACCACGCGGGGTGGTCAGCCCCAGCATTTT